Included here is one T cell receptor beta chain sequence, with context. The sample originates from a study of monozygotic twins with inflammatory bowel disease. This CDR3 region has 15 residues. Germline V gene lookup returns CDR1 DFQATT and CDR2 SNEGSKA (reference sequence). With no T cell sorting beforehand, total RNA was isolated from whole blood. TCRdb reanalyzed the 5' RACE reads and collapses them to one entry per CDR3 protein, without DNA. This table holds about 210,000 distinct CDR3 sequences. The sequence came from a human donor with ulcerative colitis or Crohn's disease, or a healthy co-twin of an affected twin (not recorded which). The sequenced sample was blood. The rearrangement joins TRBV20-1 to TRBJ2-3; TCRdb's D call, TRBD1, is unchecked because there is no DNA. The CDR3 spells CSARDPRGLGDTQYF.